The 30 T cell receptor beta chains listed next were all sequenced from one sample in a study of T cell repertoires in cytomegalovirus infection. MiXCR was run by TCRdb on the reads, yielding one entry per CDR3 protein. Among hundreds of thousands of distinct CDR3 sequences listed, 15% to 20% were seen once. The sample taken for sequencing was PBMCs. These receptor sequences come from a human donor in good health (CMV status not recorded). Some clones in this sample may be carry-over from other donors' samples.

In this sample, this clonotype turned up many times. The CDR3 here is CAISESTGEETQYF. DNA of the CDR3: TGTGCCATCAGTGAGTCGACAGGGGAAGAGACCCAGTACTTC. The chain employs TRBV10-3 and TRBJ2-5; 8 nucleotides align to TRBD1. Trimming at V came to 0 bases and at J to 3 bases, leaving 0 bases not matched to a gene. The length of the CDR3 is 14 residues. Germline V gene lookup returns CDR1 ENHRY and CDR2 SYGVKD.

Details on this clonotype: This sequence may be a read error, since a much larger clone differs from it by one base. The V and J genes are TRBV20-1 and TRBJ2-7; D unresolved. This CDR3 has 16 amino acids. Germline loops: CDR1 DFQATT, CDR2 SNEGSKA (reference sequence). V gave up 1 base and J gave up 6 bases, with 22 bases separating them. In nucleotides, the CDR3 is TGCAGTGCTAGAGCGCCCGTAGGACGCCTACCCTTCGAGCAGTACTTC. It is translated as CSARAPVGRLPFEQYF.

In its sample, this clonotype was seen many times. The rearrangement joins TRBV11-2 to TRBJ2-4; 7 bases map to TRBD1. The CDR3 loop spans 15 amino acids. Germline CDR1 and CDR2: SGHAT and FQNNGV. With 4 bases clipped from V and 7 bases from J, the junction kept 10 bases outside the gene matches. Here the CDR3 reads CASSSTGNPGNIQYF. DNA for the CDR3: TGTGCCAGCAGCTCGACAGGGAACCCAGGGAACATTCAGTACTTC.

This clonotype was picked up a small number of times. This sequence joins TRBV2 and TRBJ2-5, with TRBD1 matching over 11 bases. The CDR3 contains 14 residues. V dropped 4 bases and J dropped 4; count of bases not matched to a gene: 2. The germline gives CDR1 SNHLY, CDR2 FYNNEI. CDR3 nucleotides: TGTGCCAGCAGTGCCGGGACAGGGGGAGAGACCCAGTACTTC. Its translation is CASSAGTGGETQYF.

This clonotype was observed a handful of times. The rearrangement uses TRBV6-6 and TRBJ2-4; 12 bases are shared with TRBD2. Germline-derived CDR1 and CDR2 are MNHNY and SVGAGI (reference sequence). The V segment lost 0 bases and the J segment 1 base; nucleotides outside the gene matches: 7. This CDR3 spans 19 amino acids. This CDR3 is CASSYSASGGALAKNIQYF. CDR3 sequence (DNA): TGTGCCAGCAGTTACTCGGCTAGCGGGGGGGCCCTGGCCAAAAACATTCAGTACTTC.

The chain has TRBV20-1 and TRBJ1-3; 8 bases are shared with TRBD1. This CDR3 region has 13 residues. Germline V lookup: CDR1 DFQATT, CDR2 SNEGSKA (reference sequence). Trimming removed 4 bases from V and 4 bases from J; junction bases left unmatched: 3. CDR3 DNA sequence: TGCAGTGCTAACCGGGACAGGGGAAACACCATATATTTT. It translates to CSANRDRGNTIYF.

The chain links TRBV2 to TRBJ1-5; D may be TRBD1 (5 bases). The CDR3 length is 13 residues. Germline lookup yields CDR1 SNHLY and CDR2 FYNNEI. V was shortened by 11 bases and J by 1 base, with 12 bases between the two germline ends. The chain's CDR3 is CAGRQGSNQPQHF. In DNA, the CDR3 is TGTGCCGGACGGCAGGGCAGCAATCAGCCCCAGCATTTT.

This clonotype was observed at least ten times. The rearrangement uses TRBV6-1 and TRBJ2-3, with 7 nucleotides matching TRBD1. This CDR3 contains 14 residues. Germline-derived CDR1 and CDR2 are MNHNS and SASEGT. Trimming took 7 bases from V and 0 from J; bases not matched to a gene: 4. Here the CDR3 DNA reads TGTGCCAGCAAGCCGGGACAGAGCACAGATACGCAGTATTTT. Its translation is CASKPGQSTDTQYF.

The chain links TRBV2 to TRBJ2-1; D is unclear. CDR1 and CDR2 from the germline V gene are SNHLY and FYNNEI. This CDR3 is built from 12 residues. Trimming stripped 8 bases from V and 1 base from J, with 6 bases between. The CDR3 sequence: CASGRSYNEQFF. CDR3 nucleotide sequence: TGTGCCAGCGGCAGGTCCTACAATGAGCAGTTCTTC.

In this sample, this clonotype turned up many times. V gene TRBV11-3 combines with J gene TRBJ2-2; 7 bases fit TRBD1. V shed 4 bases and J 6 bases; nucleotides not matched to a gene: 5. Germline V gene sequence: CDR1 SGHNT, CDR2 YENEEA. This CDR3 region has 14 residues. Here the CDR3 DNA reads TGTGCCAGCAGCTCACGACAGGGCTCCGGGGAGCTGTTTTTT. Protein: CASSSRQGSGELFF.

This clonotype was seen a few times. The chain employs TRBV15 and TRBJ2-1, with 7 nucleotides matching TRBD2. Germline CDR1 LNHNV, CDR2 YYDKDF (reference sequence). This CDR3 spans 16 amino acids. V lost 8 bases, J lost 4 bases, and 14 bases stayed unmatched. Written as DNA, the CDR3 is TGTGCCACCGCCCTAGGGGACCCGGGGGGTTACAATGAGCAGTTCTTC. This translates into CATALGDPGGYNEQFF.

This clonotype has more than one count but fewer than ten. The chain employs TRBV18 and TRBJ2-7; possible D gene TRBD2, 5 bases. Germline V gene lookup returns CDR1 KGHSH and CDR2 LQKENI. This CDR3 has 12 amino acids. Deletions cut 2 bases from V and 7 bases from J, with 9 bases between. As DNA, the CDR3 is TGTGCCAGCTCACCAAGCAGAGGGGAGCAGTACTTC. Translated: CASSPSRGEQYF.

The J gene is TRBJ1-2, the V gene TRBV2; possibly TRBD1 for D (5 bases). The ends were cut back, 6 bases at V and 7 bases at J, with 24 bases in the middle. The length of the CDR3 is 16 residues. CDR1 is SNHLY and CDR2 is FYNNEI in the germline V gene. The CDR3 is CASRKGRDAPMAGYTF. The CDR3 nucleotides are TGTGCCAGCAGGAAGGGGCGGGACGCCCCTATGGCTGGCTACACCTTC.

Many counts were recorded for this clonotype. The chain uses TRBV6-6 and TRBJ1-1, with D perhaps matching TRBD1 (6 bases). The CDR3 totals 12 residues. The germline CDR1 and CDR2 sequences are MNHNY and SVGAGI (reference sequence). Trimming stripped 7 bases from V and 4 bases from J, with 10 bases between. CDR3 in amino acids: CASKQGVTEAFF. The CDR3 region has the DNA TGTGCCAGCAAACAGGGTGTCACTGAAGCTTTCTTT.

This clonotype has more than one count but fewer than ten. V usage is TRBV4-3 and J usage is TRBJ2-7; D unresolved. V lost 1 base and J 0 bases, leaving 7 bases between the germline ends. CDR3 length: 14 residues. Germline lookup yields CDR1 LGHNA and CDR2 YSLEER. The CDR3 nucleotides read TGCGCCAGCAGCCAAGTGGGCAACTCCTACGAGCAGTACTTC. Translation gives CASSQVGNSYEQYF.

The chain uses TRBV11-2 and TRBJ2-7; TRBD2 matches 12 bases. The germline CDR1 and CDR2 sequences are SGHAT and FQNNGV. V lost 5 bases and J lost 0; bases outside the gene matches: 5. The CDR3 totals 16 residues. CDR3 protein: CASSIGLAGTSYEQYF. In DNA form, the CDR3 reads TGTGCCAGCAGCATCGGACTAGCGGGGACCTCCTACGAGCAGTACTTC.

This clonotype was picked up a small number of times. This rearrangement joins TRBV20-1 to TRBJ1-4; 10 nucleotides align to TRBD1. CDR3 length: 14 residues. Unmatched junction bases numbered 5, after V lost 5 bases and J lost 5 bases. CDR1 and CDR2 (germline): DFQATT, SNEGSKA (reference sequence). CDR3 in amino acids: CSARGTGANEKLFF. The CDR3 DNA sequence: TGCAGTGCTCGCGGGACAGGGGCGAATGAAAAACTGTTTTTT.

This clonotype was recorded many times. The V gene is TRBV12-3 or TRBV12-4, the J gene TRBJ1-3; D call uncertain. V was clipped by 1 base and J by 4 bases, with 14 bases between them. The CDR3 consists of 16 residues. The CDR3 region is CASSLGAFQSGNTIYF. CDR3 nucleotides: TGTGCCAGCAGTTTAGGGGCCTTTCAAAGCGGAAACACCATATATTTT.

The sample holds a few counts of this clonotype. The chain employs TRBV2 and TRBJ2-7; tentatively, D is TRBD1 (6 bases). Trimming shortened V by 11 bases and J by 2 bases, and 19 bases separated the two germline ends. Germline V gene data show CDR1 as SNHLY and CDR2 as FYNNEI. The CDR3 is 14 residues long. The CDR3 loop is CAQKTGYWPYEQYF. CDR3 nucleotide sequence: TGTGCCCAAAAAACAGGGTACTGGCCCTACGAGCAGTACTTC.

This clonotype has at least ten counts. The chain carries TRBV6-5 and TRBJ2-1; 7 bases fit TRBD2. The CDR3 has 17 residues. Germline assignment: CDR1 MNHEY and CDR2 SVGAGI. V lost 2 bases to trimming and J lost 0 bases; unmatched junction nucleotides: 7. CDR3 in amino acids: CASSYGGGGGSYNEQFF. The CDR3 bases are TGTGCCAGCAGTTACGGTGGTGGCGGGGGCTCCTACAATGAGCAGTTCTTC.

V gene TRBV7-2 combines with J gene TRBJ2-1; no firm D call. This CDR3 is 15 amino acids long. Germline CDR1 is SGHTA and CDR2 is FQGNSA. V gave up 1 base and J gave up 3 bases, with 10 bases separating them. The CDR3 nucleotides read TGTGCCAGCAGCTTAGACGGAATGAGCTACAATGAGCAGTTCTTC. Amino acid sequence: CASSLDGMSYNEQFF.

The chain joins TRBV28 to TRBJ2-7, with TRBD2 as a possible D gene (6 bases). V was cut by 2 bases and J by 3 bases, with 14 bases left in between. There are 15 residues in the CDR3. CDR1 is MDHEN, CDR2 SYDVKM, per germline. CDR3 coding DNA: TGTGCCAGCAGTTTAGGGCGACTAGAAGTCTACGAGCAGTACTTC. Amino acids: CASSLGRLEVYEQYF.

This chain uses TRBV4-2 with TRBJ1-1; no clear D. Trimming removed 0 bases at V and 0 bases at J, with 11 bases between. The CDR3 totals 16 residues. Germline values: CDR1 LGHNA, CDR2 YNFKEQ. The CDR3 region is CASSQEVKSMNTEAFF. DNA for the CDR3: TGTGCCAGCAGCCAAGAGGTCAAATCGATGAACACTGAAGCTTTCTTT.

This clonotype has at least ten counts. The rearrangement links TRBV25-1 to TRBJ2-7; 8 nucleotides agree with TRBD1. The ends lost 8 bases at V and 0 bases at J; junction bases unmatched: 6. CDR1 and CDR2 (germline): MGHDK, SYGVNS. This CDR3 has 14 residues. Here the CDR3 reads CASRKTGASYEQYF. The CDR3 region has the DNA TGTGCCAGCCGAAAGACAGGGGCCTCCTACGAGCAGTACTTC.

This clonotype has more than one count but fewer than ten. V usage is TRBV20-1 and J usage is TRBJ1-1; D not resolved. Trimming took off 0 bases at V and 1 base at J, with 15 bases between the two ends. Germline values: CDR1 DFQATT, CDR2 SNEGSKA (reference sequence). The CDR3 length is 16 residues. CDR3: CSARDRRSGGNTEAFF. In nucleotides, the CDR3 is TGCAGTGCTAGAGATCGGCGCAGTGGTGGGAACACTGAAGCTTTCTTT.

This clonotype occurred many times. The chain uses TRBV7-2 and TRBJ2-5; TRBD2 matches at 10 bases. This CDR3 has 19 residues. After removal of 5 bases from V and 5 bases from J, the junction contained 20 bases not matched to a gene. CDR1 SGHTA and CDR2 FQGNSA come from the germline V gene. The CDR3 is CASSLRGASGGPGEETQYF. The CDR3 DNA reads TGTGCCAGCAGCCTACGGGGGGCTAGCGGGGGCCCCGGGGAGGAGACCCAGTACTTC. The complete variable domain, with remaining parts taken from reference TRBV7-2 and TRBJ2-5, reads GAGVSQSPSNKVTEKGKDVELRCDPISGHTALYWYRQSLGQGLEFLIYFQGNSAPDKSGLPSDRFSAERTGGSVSTLTIQRTQQEDSAVYLCASSLRGASGGPGEETQYFGPGTRLLVL.

J is TRBJ2-1 and V is TRBV5-1; maybe TRBD1 (5 bases). Germline CDR1 is SGHRS and CDR2 is YFSETQ. Trimming cost V 3 bases and J 8 bases, with 18 bases left between them. The CDR3 is 15 residues long. This CDR3 reads CASSSTVDGWDEQFF. The CDR3 DNA is TGCGCCAGCAGCTCGACAGTGGACGGTTGGGATGAGCAGTTCTTC.

This sequence joins TRBV24-1 and TRBJ2-1; 8 nucleotides match TRBD2. Germline V gene data show CDR1 as KGHDR and CDR2 as SFDVKD. Trimming at V came to 6 bases and at J to 0 bases, leaving 12 bases not matched to a gene. This CDR3 has 18 amino acids. CDR3 amino acids: CATSRGLAVESSYNEQFF. The CDR3 nucleotides are TGTGCCACCAGTCGAGGACTAGCTGTGGAAAGCTCCTACAATGAGCAGTTCTTC.

This clonotype has ten or more counts. This chain joins TRBV6-1 and TRBJ2-7; 10 positions match TRBD1. V shed 9 bases, J shed 2 bases, and the junction held 7 bases outside the gene matches. The CDR3 has 14 residues. CDR1 and CDR2 (germline): MNHNS, SASEGT. The CDR3 region has the DNA TGTGCCAGTATAACGGGACAGGGGCCCTACGAGCAGTACTTC. Translated, it gives CASITGQGPYEQYF.

The J gene is TRBJ2-1, the V gene TRBV11-2; 10 nucleotides match TRBD1. Looked up from germline, CDR1 is SGHAT and CDR2 is FQNNGV. V dropped 4 bases and J dropped 8; count of bases not matched to a gene: 8. The CDR3 loop spans 15 amino acids. CDR3 coding DNA: TGTGCCAGCAGCTGGGGACAGGGGCTCAGGGATGAGCAGTTCTTC. Amino acids: CASSWGQGLRDEQFF.